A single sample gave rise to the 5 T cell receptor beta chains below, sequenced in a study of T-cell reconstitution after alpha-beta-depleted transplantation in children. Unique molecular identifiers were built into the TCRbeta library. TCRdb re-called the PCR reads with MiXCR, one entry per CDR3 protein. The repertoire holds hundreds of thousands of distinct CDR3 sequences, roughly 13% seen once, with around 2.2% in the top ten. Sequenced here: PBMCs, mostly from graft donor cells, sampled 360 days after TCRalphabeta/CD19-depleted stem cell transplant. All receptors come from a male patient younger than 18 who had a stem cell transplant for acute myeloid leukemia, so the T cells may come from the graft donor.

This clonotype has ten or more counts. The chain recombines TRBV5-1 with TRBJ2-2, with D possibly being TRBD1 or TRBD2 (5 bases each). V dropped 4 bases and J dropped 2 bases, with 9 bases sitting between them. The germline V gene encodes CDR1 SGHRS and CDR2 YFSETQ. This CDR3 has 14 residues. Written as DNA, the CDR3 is TGCGCCAGCAGCGGGACGGGAAACACCGGGGAGCTGTTTTTT. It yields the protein CASSGTGNTGELFF.

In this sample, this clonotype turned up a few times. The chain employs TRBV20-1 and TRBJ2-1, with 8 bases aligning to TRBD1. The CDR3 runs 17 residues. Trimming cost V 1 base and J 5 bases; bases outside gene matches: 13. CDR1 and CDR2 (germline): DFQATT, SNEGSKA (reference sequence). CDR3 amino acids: CSARGFGRDRGHNEQFF. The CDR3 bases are TGCAGTGCTAGAGGCTTTGGCCGTGACAGGGGCCACAATGAGCAGTTCTTC.

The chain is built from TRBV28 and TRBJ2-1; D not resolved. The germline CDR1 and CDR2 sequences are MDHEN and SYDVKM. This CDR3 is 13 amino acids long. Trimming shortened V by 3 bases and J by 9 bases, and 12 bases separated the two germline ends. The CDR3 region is CASSLETPTEQFF. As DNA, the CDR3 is TGTGCCAGCAGTTTGGAGACACCGACTGAGCAGTTCTTC.

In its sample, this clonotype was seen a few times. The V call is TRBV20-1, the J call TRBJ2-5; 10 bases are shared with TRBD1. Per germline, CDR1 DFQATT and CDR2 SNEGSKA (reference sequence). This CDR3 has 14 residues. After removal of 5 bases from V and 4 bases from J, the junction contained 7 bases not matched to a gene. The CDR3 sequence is CSAVLGQGVETQYF. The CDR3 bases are TGCAGTGCTGTCCTTGGACAGGGGGTAGAGACCCAGTACTTC.

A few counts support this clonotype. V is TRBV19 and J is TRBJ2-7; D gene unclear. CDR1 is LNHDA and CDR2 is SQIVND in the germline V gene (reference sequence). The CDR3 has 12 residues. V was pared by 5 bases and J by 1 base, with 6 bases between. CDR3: CASSGESYEQYF. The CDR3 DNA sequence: TGTGCCAGTAGTGGAGAGTCCTACGAGCAGTACTTC.